This TCR beta chain was captured by sequencing in a study of cytomegalovirus exposure and HLA in healthy donors. Details on this clone: The antigen is unknown.

The germline V and J ends were trimmed by 5 bases and 6 bases, with 5 bases remaining between them. Germline V gene data show CDR1 as MRHNA and CDR2 as SNTAGT. There are 11 residues in the CDR3. Vbeta (60) and Jbeta (13) primers were used in the PCR. Authors' methods: An analysis that came later counted some 80 million unique TCR beta chains, about 10 million shared. Assay: immunoSEQ multiplex PCR; the TCRdb copy retains only in-frame clones and omits some. The V and J calls and clone size come from that table; D and trimming were worked out from the DNA. The table includes roughly 140,000 clones, over 75% detected once. Healthy bone marrow donors supplied every sample. Broader study findings: Donor immune exposure was known only as CMV serostatus.

Material: PBMCs. The TCR was taken from a male donor in good health and CMV-seronegative. This chain links TRBV6-4 with TRBJ1-5; D not resolved. CDR3 in DNA: TGTGCCAGCAGTCAAGCTCAGCCCCAGCATTTT. It codes for CASSQAQPQHF.